The 14 T cell receptor beta chains below were found in one sample sequenced in a study of metastatic and nonmetastatic thyroid tumors. There were no patients who had received any treatment before thyroid surgery. TCRdb reassembled clones from the PCR reads with MiXCR. The sample lists about 15,000 clones, about a quarter occurring once. Sample: tumor tissue. Source of these receptors: a female donor with papillary thyroid cancer or a benign thyroid nodule (not recorded which). Some clones in this sample may be carry-over from other donors' samples.

To note about this clone: Germline is not matched at one junction end, which may reflect a read error. The gene calls are TRBV20-1 and TRBJ2-3; D assignment may be TRBD1 or TRBD2 (6 bases each). The CDR3 runs to 16 residues. Germline CDR1 reads DFQATT; CDR2 reads SNEGSKA (reference sequence). The CDR3 loop reads CSDRVNGGGRTDTRYF. CDR3 in DNA: TGCAGTGATAGAGTCAACGGGGGAGGACGGACAGATACGCGGTATTTT.

This clone was seen repeatedly, ten times or more. This chain links TRBV5-6 with TRBJ1-4, with 9 bases fitting TRBD1. The CDR3 covers 15 residues. Germline lookup yields CDR1 SGHDT and CDR2 YYEEEE. Trimming at V came to 0 bases and at J to 5 bases, leaving 2 bases not matched to a gene. The CDR3 DNA reads as TGTGCCAGCAGCTTGGTCGACAGGGGGAATGAAAAACTGTTTTTT. Protein: CASSLVDRGNEKLFF.

This chain links TRBV5-1 with TRBJ1-1; the D is unclear. Trimming removed 0 bases from V and 1 base from J, with 7 bases in between. The germline V gene encodes CDR1 SGHRS and CDR2 YFSETQ. The CDR3 loop spans 14 amino acids. CDR3 coding DNA: TGCGCCAGCAGCTTGGAAGGGAGGAACACTGAAGCTTTCTTT. This encodes CASSLEGRNTEAFF.

The CDR3 protein is CAISPDRISGNTIYF. The CDR3 nucleotides read TGTGCCATCAGCCCGGACCGCATCTCTGGAAACACCATATATTTT. The V call is TRBV10-3, the J call TRBJ1-3; no reliable D call. V lost 6 bases to trimming and J lost 0 bases, with 12 bases between them. The CDR3 has 15 residues. In germline, CDR1 is ENHRY, CDR2 SYGVKD.

This clone is medium-sized by share. This chain links TRBV2 with TRBJ2-7; TRBD2 might be the D (5 bases). Germline V CDR1 and CDR2: SNHLY, FYNNEI. The CDR3 loop spans 11 amino acids. Trimming took 7 bases from V and 4 from J, leaving 8 bases between them. Here the CDR3 reads CASKAEYEQYF. The CDR3 DNA reads TGTGCCAGCAAAGCGGAGTACGAGCAGTACTTC.

As regards this clone: This may stem from a read error, because a much larger clone lies one nucleotide away. V gene TRBV20-1 combines with J gene TRBJ2-1, with 8 bases aligning to TRBD2. The CDR3 loop spans 13 amino acids. Germline V CDR1 and CDR2: DFQATT, SNEGSKA (reference sequence). V was pared by 8 bases and J by 8 bases, with 11 bases of the junction left unmatched. DNA of the CDR3: TGCAGTTGGATAGCGGGGTATCTCTATGAGCAGTTCTTC. It yields the protein CSWIAGYLYEQFF.

CDR3 coding DNA: TGCGCCAGCAGCCTATGGGACAGAACCTACGAGCAGTACTTC. Translating it yields CASSLWDRTYEQYF. This chain links TRBV5-1 with TRBJ2-7; TRBD1 matches 7 bases. The CDR3 has 14 amino acids. Germline V CDR1 and CDR2: SGHRS, YFSETQ. V was clipped by 4 bases and J by 2 bases; unmatched bases: 6.

This clone was seen a handful of times. The V and J genes are TRBV6-1 and TRBJ2-1, with TRBD1 matching over 9 bases. This CDR3 spans 16 amino acids. Germline lookup yields CDR1 MNHNS and CDR2 SASEGT. J gave up 8 bases and V 5 bases, and 13 bases lay outside the gene matches. The CDR3 region has the DNA TGTGCCAGCAGTAAGATTCCGGGACAGGGAAAGGATGAGCAGTTCTTC. Amino acid sequence: CASSKIPGQGKDEQFF.

The table lists this clone with a few counts. This same CDR3 is encoded by further DNA sequences in the sample. This chain connects TRBV6-1 to TRBJ2-2, with 9 bases matching TRBD1. The J segment lost 4 bases and the V segment lost 6 bases, leaving 3 bases of the junction unmatched. The CDR3 contains 14 residues. CDR1 MNHNS and CDR2 SASEGT come from the germline V gene. CDR3: CASRTDRGTGELFF. The CDR3 nucleotides are TGTGCCAGCAGGACGGACAGGGGCACCGGGGAGCTGTTTTTT.

This clone is medium-sized by share. This sequence joins TRBV6-5 and TRBJ2-1; 8 bases agree with TRBD2. V trimming: 5 bases; J trimming: 4 bases; junction bases outside the gene matches: 16. Germline CDR1 MNHEY, CDR2 SVGAGI. The CDR3 covers 18 residues. The chain's CDR3 is CASSPPGGLGLVYNEQFF. The CDR3 nucleotides are TGTGCCAGCAGTCCCCCCGGGGGCTTGGGACTAGTTTACAATGAGCAGTTCTTC.

This clone was counted at least ten times. The chain joins TRBV2 to TRBJ1-2, with a weak D call TRBD1 (6 bases). Germline V gene lookup returns CDR1 SNHLY and CDR2 FYNNEI. Trimming took off 8 bases at V and 2 bases at J, with 12 bases between the two ends. CDR3 length equals 13 residues. The CDR3 bases are TGTGCCAGCGTGGACAGTTCCAACTATGGCTACACCTTC. Its protein is CASVDSSNYGYTF.

Many counts were recorded for this clone. The chain is built from TRBV18 and TRBJ2-1; tentative D call: TRBD2 (6 bases). Per the germline V gene, CDR1 is KGHSH and CDR2 is LQKENI. V dropped 0 bases and J dropped 1 base, with 10 bases sitting between them. The CDR3 sequence is 16 residues long. The chain's CDR3 is CASSPPVGSSYNEQFF. For the CDR3, the DNA is TGTGCCAGCTCACCACCGGTCGGGAGTTCCTACAATGAGCAGTTCTTC.

By share of the sample, this clone is medium-sized. This CDR3 is CSASGYYTYEQYF. For the CDR3, the DNA is TGCAGTGCAAGCGGGTATTATACCTACGAGCAGTACTTC. The V and J genes are TRBV20-1 and TRBJ2-7, with D perhaps matching TRBD2 (6 bases). From germline, CDR1 is DFQATT and CDR2 SNEGSKA (reference sequence). The CDR3 contains 13 residues. V was trimmed by 6 bases and J by 2 bases, leaving 14 bases between them.

Within the sample, this clone is medium-sized. The rearrangement uses TRBV6-1 and TRBJ2-5, with a tentative D call TRBD1 (5 bases). CDR3 length: 11 amino acids. The V and J ends lost 5 bases and 5 bases respectively, with 6 bases between them. The V gene's germline CDR1 is MNHNS and CDR2 SASEGT. The CDR3 protein is CASSYRETQYF. The CDR3 coding sequence is TGTGCCAGCAGTTACAGGGAGACCCAGTACTTC.